This T cell receptor (beta chain) comes out of a study of OX40 agonist ivuxolimab in advanced cancers. Germline assignment: CDR1 SGDLS and CDR2 YYNGEE. With V trimmed by 2 bases and J by 0 bases, 4 bases remained unmatched. The CDR3 covers 15 residues. Profiled with immunoSEQ multiplex PCR; TCRdb holds only in-frame clones, not every one. The sample records about 46,000 clones, about 90% being singletons. Blood got drawn at baseline, again on cycle 4 day 1, and then on cycle 7 day 1. The chain couples TRBV9 to TRBJ1-1; 7 nucleotides align to TRBD1. The specimen comprised CD4+ or CD8+ T cells sorted from blood, sampled in a trial of the OX40 agonist ivuxolimab. This TCR was sampled from an adult with an advanced solid tumor such as melanoma, head and neck, liver or kidney cancer. The CDR3 DNA reads as TGTGCCAGCAGCGTTCCGGGACAGATGAACACTGAAGCTTTCTTT. Protein product: CASSVPGQMNTEAFF.